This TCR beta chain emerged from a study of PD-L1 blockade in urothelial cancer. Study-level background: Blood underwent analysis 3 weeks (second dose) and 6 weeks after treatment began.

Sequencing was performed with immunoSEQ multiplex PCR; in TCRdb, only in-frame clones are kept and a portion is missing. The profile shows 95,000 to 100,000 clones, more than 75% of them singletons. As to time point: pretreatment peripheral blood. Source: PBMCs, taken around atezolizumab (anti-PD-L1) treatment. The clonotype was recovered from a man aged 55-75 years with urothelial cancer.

The CDR3 protein is CASRGPGGFYGYTF. The CDR3 region has the DNA TGTGCCAGCAGGGGTCCGGGGGGGTTCTATGGCTACACCTTC. This chain connects TRBV25-1 to TRBJ1-2; D might be TRBD1 (5 bases). Between the trimmed V and J ends, which lost 6 bases and 4 bases, there was a span of 15 bases. This CDR3 has 14 residues. Germline CDR1 MGHDK, CDR2 SYGVNS.